What follows are 3 T cell receptor beta chains derived from one specimen sequenced in a study of CD4+ T cells in melanoma. This table comes from immunoSEQ multiplex PCR, and its TCRdb copy is limited to in-frame clones, with some not included. The data contain about 50,000 clones, about 88% of them singletons. The sample consisted of peripheral blood. All receptors come from a human donor with melanoma.

V and J are TRBV29-1 and TRBJ2-1, with D hard to call. V dropped 5 bases and J dropped 4 bases, with 9 bases sitting between them. CDR1 and CDR2 from the germline V gene are SQVTM and ANQGSEA. The CDR3 is 12 amino acids. DNA of the CDR3: TGCAGCGTTCCCATCGGGTACAATGAGCAGTTCTTC. As protein: CSVPIGYNEQFF.

V and J are TRBV13 and TRBJ2-7; D is undetermined. Between the trimmed V and J ends, which lost 5 bases and 1 base, there was a span of 12 bases. Per the germline V gene, CDR1 is PRHDT and CDR2 is FYEKMQ (reference sequence). This CDR3 has 14 amino acids. In DNA form, the CDR3 reads TGTGCCAGCAGCGCCAGAGGTGGGTCCTACGAGCAGTACTTC. Its translation: CASSARGGSYEQYF.

V gene TRBV27 combines with J gene TRBJ2-2, with D possibly being TRBD1 (5 bases). The CDR3 length is 13 residues. Deletions cut 4 bases from V and 5 bases from J, with 8 bases between. The germline V gene encodes CDR1 MNHEY and CDR2 SMNVEV (reference sequence). Written as DNA, the CDR3 is TGTGCCAGCAGTTGGGCAGGGACCGGGGAGCTGTTTTTT. It translates to CASSWAGTGELFF.